The entry below describes one TCR beta chain. In the authors' workflow: Amplification from reference gene primers served as the basis for estimated nucleated cell counts. Profiled with immunoSEQ multiplex PCR; TCRdb holds only in-frame clones, not every one. V and J calls and clone size are as listed in that table; D and trimming were resolved from the DNA. The profile shows 250,000 to 350,000 clones, 87% of them singletons. This sample is part of a study of blood T cell repertoires in COVID-19. Study at large: T cells, B-cell-depleted T cells, or PBMCs supplied cDNA or gDNA.

Sequencing was done on a sample of peripheral blood. This receptor was identified in a woman aged 45-65 years who had recovered from COVID-19.

The DNA of the CDR3 is TGCGCCAGCAGCTTGAACCGGGCTGGGGCCAACGTCCTGACTTTC. Amino acids: CASSLNRAGANVLTF. This rearrangement joins TRBV5-1 to TRBJ2-6; unclear D gene. This CDR3 region has 15 residues. V shed 1 base and J shed 2 bases, with 7 bases lying between them. Germline CDR1 and CDR2: SGHRS and YFSETQ.